This TCR beta chain is from a study of blood T cell repertoires in COVID-19. V was pared by 6 bases and J by 8 bases, with 19 bases between. Germline CDR1 is MDHEN and CDR2 is SYDVKM. The CDR3 runs 15 residues. This table comes from immunoSEQ multiplex PCR, and its TCRdb copy is limited to in-frame clones, with some not included. This sample yields fewer than 70,000 clones, of which around nine tenths are seen a single time; about 2.3% belongs to the top ten. V and J are TRBV28 and TRBJ1-4; D gene uncertain. This clonotype originated in a human donor in a cohort sampled during active COVID-19. Sequenced input: peripheral blood. CDR3 region: CASSSKPKTREKLFF. DNA of the CDR3: TGTGCCAGCAGCTCGAAACCAAAGACTCGGGAAAAACTGTTTTTT.